The clone carrying this TCR beta chain was detected many times. The source of the sample is a study of T cell repertoires in cytomegalovirus infection. V was trimmed by 0 bases and J by 4 bases, leaving 12 bases between them. This CDR3 has 16 residues. CDR1 is SGHVS, CDR2 FQNEAQ, per germline. TCRdb reprocessed the reads with MiXCR, giving one entry per CDR3 protein. The sample contains approximately 190,000 distinct CDR3 sequences, about a tenth of which appear only once. This TCR came from a human donor in good health (CMV status not recorded). Some clones in this sample may be carry-over from other donors' samples. The sample was PBMCs. The V call is TRBV7-8, the J call TRBJ2-2, with a possible D match to TRBD1 (5 bases). CDR3 nucleotide sequence: TGTGCCAGCAGCTTAGCCGGACAAGGTTTCACCGGGGAGCTGTTTTTT. It is translated as CASSLAGQGFTGELFF.